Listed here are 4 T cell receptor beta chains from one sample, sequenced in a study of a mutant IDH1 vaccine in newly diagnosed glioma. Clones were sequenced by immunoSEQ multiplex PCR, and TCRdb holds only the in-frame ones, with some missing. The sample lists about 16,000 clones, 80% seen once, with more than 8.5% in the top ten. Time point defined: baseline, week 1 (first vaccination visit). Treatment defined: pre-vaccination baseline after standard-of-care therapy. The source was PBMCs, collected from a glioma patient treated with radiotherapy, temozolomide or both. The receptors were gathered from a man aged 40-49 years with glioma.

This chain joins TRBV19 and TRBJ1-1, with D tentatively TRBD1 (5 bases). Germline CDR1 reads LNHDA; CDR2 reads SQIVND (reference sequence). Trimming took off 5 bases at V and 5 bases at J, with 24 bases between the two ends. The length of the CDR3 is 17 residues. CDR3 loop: CASSVRTPGGFGTEAFF. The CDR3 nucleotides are TGTGCCAGTAGTGTCCGGACACCTGGGGGATTTGGAACTGAAGCTTTCTTT.

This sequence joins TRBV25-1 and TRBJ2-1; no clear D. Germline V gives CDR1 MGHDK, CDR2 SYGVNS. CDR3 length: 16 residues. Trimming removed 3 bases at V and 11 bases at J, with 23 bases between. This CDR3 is CASSDPAGITRSKQFF. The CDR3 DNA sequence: TGTGCCAGCAGTGATCCCGCCGGTATTACGAGGAGCAAGCAGTTCTTC.

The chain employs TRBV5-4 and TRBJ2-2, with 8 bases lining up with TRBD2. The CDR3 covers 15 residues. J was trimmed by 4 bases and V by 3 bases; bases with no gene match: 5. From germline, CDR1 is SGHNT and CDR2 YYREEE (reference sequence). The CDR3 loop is CASSSGGTGTGELFF. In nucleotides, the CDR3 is TGTGCCAGCAGCTCGGGGGGGACGGGCACCGGGGAGCTGTTTTTT.

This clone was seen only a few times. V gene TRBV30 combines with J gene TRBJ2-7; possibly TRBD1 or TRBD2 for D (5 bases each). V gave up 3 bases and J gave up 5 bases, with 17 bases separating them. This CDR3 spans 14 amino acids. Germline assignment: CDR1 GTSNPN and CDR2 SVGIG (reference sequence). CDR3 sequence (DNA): TGTGCCTGGAGCCTAGGGACGGTGGCTAACGAGCAGTACGTC. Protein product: CAWSLGTVANEQYV.